This TCR beta chain was observed in a study of blood T cell repertoires in COVID-19. Study information: Acute and convalescent COVID-19 samples came from the United States, Italy and Spain. T cells, B-cell-depleted T cells, or PBMCs provided the cDNA or gDNA that served as material.

Recruitment covered over 20 US areas and drew participants whose ages spanned 18 to 89 years. Allocation to cohorts depended on clinical history reported by the participants. The protocol was immunoSEQ multiplex PCR, while the TCRdb copy is restricted to in-frame clones and leaves out a portion. Among some 70,000 clones listed, 70% to 90% were seen once. The germline V gene encodes CDR1 SGHRS and CDR2 YFSETQ. V was pared by 4 bases and J by 6 bases, with 8 bases of the junction left unmatched. The CDR3 length is 16 residues. Sample: PBMCs or T cells enriched from blood (not recorded which). The clonotype comes from a woman aged 40 to 50 who had recovered from COVID-19. V usage is TRBV5-1 and J usage is TRBJ2-1; 12 nucleotides line up with TRBD2. Here the CDR3 reads CASSDPSGGAVNEQFF. The CDR3 nucleotides are TGCGCCAGCAGCGACCCTAGCGGGGGGGCCGTCAATGAGCAGTTCTTC. Full variable domain (remainder filled in from reference TRBV5-1 and TRBJ2-1): KAGVTQTPRYLIKTRGQQVTLSCSPISGHRSVSWYQQTPGQGLQFLFEYFSETQRNKGNFPGRFSGRQFSNSRSEMNVSTLELGDSALYLCASSDPSGGAVNEQFFGPGTRLTVL.